Each of the 10 T cell receptor beta chains below was sequenced from the same sample in a study of cytomegalovirus exposure and HLA in healthy donors. A multiplex PCR was run with 60 Vbeta primers and 13 Jbeta primers. Data came from immunoSEQ multiplex PCR; TCRdb stores just in-frame clones and leaves some out. This sample carries 75,000 to 100,000 clones, about two thirds of them seen once, and the ten largest clones take more than 7%. Sample: PBMCs. All receptors derive from a man aged 55 to 70 in good health and CMV-seronegative.

The chain links TRBV7-2 to TRBJ2-3, with 9 nucleotides matching TRBD2. The CDR3 runs 15 residues. The germline V gene encodes CDR1 SGHTA and CDR2 FQGNSA. Losses at the gene ends were 4 bases for V and 2 bases for J; bases not matched to a gene: 4. The CDR3 protein is CASSSSGVNTDTQYF. The CDR3 DNA reads as TGTGCCAGCAGCTCTAGCGGGGTAAACACAGATACGCAGTATTTT. Full variable domain (outside the CDR3, taken from reference TRBV7-2 and TRBJ2-3): GAGVSQSPSNKVTEKGKDVELRCDPISGHTALYWYRQSLGQGLEFLIYFQGNSAPDKSGLPSDRFSAERTGGSVSTLTIQRTQQEDSAVYLCASSSSGVNTDTQYFGPGTRLTVL.

This clone was seen more than once but under ten times. The chain joins TRBV29-1 to TRBJ2-1; 7 bases line up with TRBD2. The V and J ends lost 4 bases and 8 bases, in that order; junction bases with no gene match: 8. Germline V gene lookup returns CDR1 SQVTM and CDR2 ANQGSEA. The CDR3 spans 13 residues. The chain's CDR3 is CSVGGGPSDEQFF. The CDR3 DNA sequence: TGCAGCGTTGGGGGAGGGCCGAGCGATGAGCAGTTCTTC.

This sequence joins TRBV5-4 and TRBJ1-1; no clear D. The CDR3 is 13 amino acids. The germline gives CDR1 SGHNT, CDR2 YYREEE (reference sequence). The germline V and J ends were trimmed by 6 bases and 1 base, with 10 bases remaining between them. The CDR3 DNA reads as TGTGCCAGCACTAGAGATCCGAACACTGAAGCTTTCTTT. Its translation is CASTRDPNTEAFF.

The chain combines TRBV6-5 with TRBJ1-2; 11 bases align to TRBD1. V shed 2 bases and J 7 bases; nucleotides not matched to a gene: 9. The CDR3 is made up of 16 amino acids. Germline-derived CDR1 and CDR2 are MNHEY and SVGAGI. As DNA, the CDR3 is TGTGCCAGCAGTTACGGCCCACGGGACAGGGGGGTTGGCTACACCTTC. Translation: CASSYGPRDRGVGYTF.

The chain has TRBV5-4 and TRBJ2-7, with 8 bases that match TRBD2. Germline CDR1 is SGHNT and CDR2 is YYREEE (reference sequence). The CDR3 has 13 residues. V lost 5 bases, J lost 5 bases, and 6 bases stayed unmatched. Here the CDR3 reads CASSIQRGNEQYF. CDR3 in DNA: TGTGCCAGCAGTATCCAGCGGGGGAACGAGCAGTACTTC.

The chain's CDR3 is CASSPGGLNTDTQYF. The DNA of the CDR3 is TGCGCCAGCAGCCCGGGAGGGTTGAACACAGATACGCAGTATTTT. V is TRBV4-1 and J is TRBJ2-3; TRBD2 aligns across 8 bases. This CDR3 has 15 residues. The germline V gene encodes CDR1 MGHRA and CDR2 YSYEKL. J gave up 2 bases and V 4 bases, and 5 bases lay outside the gene matches.

This chain connects TRBV6-5 to TRBJ1-6, with a possible D match to TRBD1 (6 bases). The V gene lost 7 bases and the J gene lost 7 bases, with 14 bases spanning the gap. This CDR3 region has 14 residues. Germline V gives CDR1 MNHEY, CDR2 SVGAGI. As DNA, the CDR3 is TGTGCCAGCACGTCCACAGGGACAAATTCACCCCTCCACTTT. It is translated as CASTSTGTNSPLHF.

This chain links TRBV7-9 with TRBJ1-4; unclear D gene. Deletions cut 3 bases from V and 11 bases from J, with 10 bases between. The CDR3 sequence is 12 residues long. Looked up from germline, CDR1 is SEHNR and CDR2 is FQNEAQ (reference sequence). The CDR3 spells CASSFFESKLFF. The CDR3 region has the DNA TGTGCCAGCAGCTTCTTTGAGTCCAAACTGTTTTTT.

The sample holds a few counts of this clone. The rearrangement uses TRBV7-2 and TRBJ1-2; 10 nucleotides match TRBD1. The trim removed 1 base at V and 4 bases at J, leaving 6 bases unmatched. This CDR3 is built from 16 residues. Germline V lookup: CDR1 SGHTA, CDR2 FQGNSA. CDR3 in amino acids: CASSLVRTGGPYGYTF. CDR3 nucleotides: TGTGCCAGCAGCTTAGTACGGACAGGGGGACCCTATGGCTACACCTTC.

In nucleotides, the CDR3 is TGTGCCAGTACCCCGACGACGGAGGGGGCAGGTGGCTACACCTTC. Translation gives CASTPTTEGAGGYTF. The chain links TRBV19 to TRBJ1-2; 7 nucleotides match TRBD1. This CDR3 spans 15 amino acids. V lost 7 bases and J lost 7; bases outside the gene matches: 15. Germline V gene sequence: CDR1 LNHDA, CDR2 SQIVND (reference sequence).